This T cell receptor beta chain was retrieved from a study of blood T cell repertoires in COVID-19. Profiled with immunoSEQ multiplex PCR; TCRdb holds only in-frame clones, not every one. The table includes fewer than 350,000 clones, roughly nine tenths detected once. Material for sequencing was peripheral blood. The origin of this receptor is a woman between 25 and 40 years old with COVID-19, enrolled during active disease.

The CDR3 here is CASSQGQGLGQETQYF. The CDR3 DNA reads as TGTGCCAGCAGCCAAGGACAGGGTTTGGGCCAAGAGACCCAGTACTTC. The chain combines TRBV14 with TRBJ2-5; the match to TRBD1 covers 7 bases. Germline loops: CDR1 SGHDN, CDR2 FVKESK. The J segment lost 1 base and the V segment lost 1 base, leaving 6 bases of the junction unmatched. This CDR3 has 16 residues.